The clone carrying this T cell receptor (beta chain) was observed a single time. There are 17 residues in the CDR3. The V gene lost 0 bases and the J gene lost 1 base, with 14 bases spanning the gap. Germline V lookup: CDR1 SGHDT, CDR2 YYEEEE. Participants were aged 18 to 89 years from approximately 23 US areas. The data were taken from a study of blood T cell repertoires in COVID-19. On the study more broadly: Donors in the United States, Italy and Spain gave samples during acute or convalescent COVID-19.

Only in-frame clones appear in the TCRdb table, and some are missing; sequencing was by immunoSEQ multiplex PCR. The sample has about 480,000 clones, 88% seen once. The sequence came from a middle-aged woman who had recovered from COVID-19. The chain links TRBV5-6 to TRBJ1-5; unclear D gene. Material for sequencing was PBMCs or T cells enriched from blood (not recorded which). DNA of the CDR3: TGTGCCAGCAGCTTGGGCAGTGCACTAGGGAGCAATCAGCCCCAGCATTTT. Amino acid sequence: CASSLGSALGSNQPQHF.